This entry concerns a single T cell receptor beta chain. Its antigen remains unknown. This record comes from a study of radiotherapy plus CTLA-4 blockade in lung cancer. The overall study: Disease control was achieved by roughly 32% of patients, and objective responses by around 17%. Regarding the study as a whole: Blood-borne expansion of tumor-derived TCR clones followed radiotherapy plus ipilimumab. Together with interferon-beta, which increased in serum after radiation, early dynamic changes in blood T cell clones were reportedly the best predictors of response.

Germline loops: CDR1 MNHNS, CDR2 SASEGT. CDR3 length: 12 residues. V was cut by 6 bases and J by 3 bases, with 6 bases left in between. Produced via immunoSEQ multiplex PCR; TCRdb's table is partial and in-frame only. The sample lists tens of thousands of clones, 76% occurring once. Focal radiation plus CTLA-4 blockade with ipilimumab was administered to patients who had chemo-refractory metastatic non-small-cell lung cancer. The specimen was peripheral blood, collected from a patient treated with radiotherapy plus ipilimumab. The receptor comes from a human donor with non-small cell lung cancer who had stable disease on radiotherapy plus ipilimumab. The V gene is TRBV6-1, the J gene TRBJ1-5; no clear D gene. As DNA, the CDR3 is TGTGCCAGCAGCCCCAACAATCAGCCCCAGCATTTT. It translates to CASSPNNQPQHF.